A selection of T cell receptor beta chains follows, all from one sample in a study of T cell responses to AZD1222 COVID-19 vaccine. Using immunoSEQ multiplex PCR, the repertoire was profiled, and TCRdb retains in-frame clones only, with some absent. The table includes fewer than 180,000 clones, around 94% detected once. Sequenced material: peripheral blood, taken on day 0 of AZD1222 vaccination. Receptor source: an adult in good health. CDR3s include the opening cysteine and the closing phenylalanine or tryptophan. The D gene is left open where the match is weak. Size tells how often a clone was seen (once, few, many) or the class of an expanded clone, and some rows leave it out.

d_gene: .
abundance: .
v_gene: TRBV13
j_gene: TRBJ1-1
CDR3aa: CASSRNPGPPMNTEAFF
CDR3nt: TGTGCCAGCAGCCGAAACCCGGGCCCCCCCATGAACACTGAAGCTTTCTTT

d_gene: .
abundance: .
v_gene: TRBV7-2
j_gene: TRBJ1-5
CDR3aa: CASSLVAEVNQPQHF
CDR3nt: TGTGCCAGCAGCTTAGTTGCAGAAGTTAATCAGCCCCAGCATTTT

d_gene: TRBD2
abundance: .
v_gene: TRBV7-2
j_gene: TRBJ2-5
CDR3aa: CASSWGLAGALRTQYF
CDR3nt: TGTGCCAGCAGCTGGGGACTAGCGGGGGCGTTAAGGACCCAGTACTTC

d_gene: .
abundance: .
v_gene: TRBV12-3/TRBV12-4
j_gene: TRBJ1-1
CDR3aa: CASSQGYNTEAFF
CDR3nt: TGTGCCAGCAGTCAGGGGTATAACACTGAAGCTTTCTTT

d_gene: .
abundance: .
v_gene: TRBV5-1
j_gene: TRBJ2-1
CDR3aa: CASSLTVVDNEQFF
CDR3nt: TGCGCCAGCAGCTTGACAGTTGTAGACAATGAGCAGTTCTTC

d_gene: TRBD2
abundance: once
v_gene: TRBV5-1
j_gene: TRBJ2-3
CDR3aa: CASSLLYSLAGINTDTQYF
CDR3nt: TGCGCCAGCAGCTTGTTATATTCGCTAGCGGGAATAAACACAGATACGCAGTATTTT

d_gene: .
abundance: .
v_gene: TRBV12-3/TRBV12-4
j_gene: TRBJ1-1
CDR3aa: CASRVAADYEAFF
CDR3nt: TGTGCCAGCAGGGTCGCCGCGGACTATGAAGCTTTCTTT

d_gene: .
abundance: .
v_gene: TRBV20-1
j_gene: TRBJ1-6
CDR3aa: CSVGLMPLHF
CDR3nt: TGCAGTGTTGGTCTCATGCCCCTCCACTTT

d_gene: .
abundance: .
v_gene: TRBV10-3
j_gene: TRBJ2-2
CDR3aa: CAIAGAYTGELFF
CDR3nt: TGTGCCATCGCAGGGGCGTACACCGGGGAGCTGTTTTTT

d_gene: .
abundance: once
v_gene: TRBV18
j_gene: TRBJ1-1
CDR3aa: CASSPTINTEAFF
CDR3nt: TGTGCCAGCTCACCGACCATCAACACTGAAGCTTTCTTT

d_gene: .
abundance: .
v_gene: TRBV4-2
j_gene: TRBJ2-1
CDR3aa: CASSQELGAGTGAYNEQFF
CDR3nt: TGTGCCAGCAGCCAAGAGCTAGGGGCCGGGACTGGGGCCTACAATGAGCAGTTCTTC